What follows are 20 T cell receptor beta chains derived from one specimen sequenced in a study of blood T cell repertoires in COVID-19. Clones were read by immunoSEQ multiplex PCR, and TCRdb kept only the in-frame ones, dropping some. The sample yields some 170,000 clones, 84% seen once. The sequencing input was PBMCs or T cells enriched from blood (not recorded which). Receptors were obtained from a man aged 45-60 years who had recovered from COVID-19.

The rearrangement joins TRBV21-1 to TRBJ2-7; the tabulated D call, TRBD1, remains unverified against the DNA. TRBV21-1 is shown as a pseudogene. This CDR3 has 15 residues. The CDR3 loop reads CASSAADTTTYEQYF. The CDR3 DNA sequence: TGTGCCAGCAGCGCGGCGGACACCACTACCTACGAGCAGTACTTC.

The rearrangement links TRBV19 to TRBJ1-1, with D possibly matching TRBD1 (5 bases). This CDR3 is 14 amino acids long. Germline assignment: CDR1 LNHDA and CDR2 SQIVND (reference sequence). With 2 bases removed from V and 1 base from J, the gap between germline ends came to 8 bases. CDR3 sequence (DNA): TGTGCCAGTAGTATACGGACACCGAACACTGAAGCTTTCTTT. It specifies CASSIRTPNTEAFF.

The sample holds a few counts of this clone. V is TRBV7-6 and J is TRBJ2-7, with 9 bases matching TRBD1. This CDR3 is built from 15 residues. Germline values: CDR1 SGHVS, CDR2 FNYEAQ. V gave up 0 bases and J gave up 3 bases; unmatched junction bases: 3. In DNA, the CDR3 is TGTGCCAGCAGCTTAGCGGGACAGGGTATCTACGAGCAGTACTTC. This encodes CASSLAGQGIYEQYF.

The chain recombines TRBV6-1 with TRBJ2-5; 7 positions agree with TRBD1. CDR3 length: 16 residues. CDR1 MNHNS and CDR2 SASEGT come from the germline V gene. V dropped 4 bases and J dropped 1; count of bases not matched to a gene: 9. CDR3 amino acids: CASSVTGTAIQETQYF. As DNA, the CDR3 is TGTGCCAGCAGTGTAACCGGGACAGCAATCCAAGAGACCCAGTACTTC.

V and J are TRBV3-1 (or the pseudogene TRBV3-2) and TRBJ2-4; D remains ambiguous. Deletions cut 1 base from V and 0 bases from J, with 10 bases between. The CDR3 is made up of 16 amino acids. The germline gives CDR1 LGHDT, CDR2 YNNKEL (reference sequence). CDR3: CASSQGSVLAKNIQYF. CDR3 nucleotides: TGTGCCAGCAGCCAAGGGTCCGTACTAGCCAAAAACATTCAGTACTTC.

This clone was found a few times. Its ends do not fully match the called genes, so a read error is possible. The CDR3 spells CASTLTVGGPGYTF. Here the CDR3 DNA reads TGCGCCAGCACCTTGACGGTCGGGGGGCCTGGCTACACCTTC. The chain couples TRBV5-1 to TRBJ1-2; the D gene is possibly TRBD1 (6 bases). CDR3 length equals 14 residues. Germline CDR1 SGHRS, CDR2 YFSETQ.

V is TRBV14 and J is TRBJ1-5, with 8 nucleotides matching TRBD1. The V gene end was trimmed by 4 bases and the J gene end by 6 bases; junction bases not matched to a gene: 5. Germline assignment: CDR1 SGHDN and CDR2 FVKESK. The CDR3 runs 14 residues. As DNA, the CDR3 is TGTGCCAGCAGCCGGACAGGGATCGGTCAGCCCCAGCATTTT. Encoded protein: CASSRTGIGQPQHF. Filled out from reference TRBV14 and TRBJ1-5, the complete variable domain reads EAGVTQFPSHSVIEKGQTVTLRCDPISGHDNLYWYRRVMGKEIKFLLHFVKESKQDESGMPNNRFLAERTGGTYSTLKVQPAELEDSGVYFCASSRTGIGQPQHFGDGTRLSIL.

The V call is TRBV11-2, the J call TRBJ2-7, with 7 bases lining up with TRBD1. With 5 bases clipped from V and 2 bases from J, the junction kept 9 bases outside the gene matches. The CDR3 spans 15 residues. Looked up from germline, CDR1 is SGHAT and CDR2 is FQNNGV. CDR3 in amino acids: CASSTYRGQTYEQYF. The DNA for the CDR3 is TGTGCCAGCAGCACCTACAGGGGTCAAACCTACGAGCAGTACTTC.

This clone was recorded a few times. The chain combines TRBV4-1 with TRBJ2-2; 7 nucleotides agree with TRBD1. The CDR3 is 15 residues long. V lost 6 bases, J lost 5 bases, and 9 bases stayed unmatched. CDR1 is MGHRA, CDR2 YSYEKL, per germline. The CDR3 nucleotides read TGCGCCAGCAGAAACCCGGGACAGAAAACCGGGGAGCTGTTTTTT. Translating it yields CASRNPGQKTGELFF.

The rearrangement uses TRBV7-7 and TRBJ2-5; TRBD1 might be the D (6 bases). CDR1 SSHAT and CDR2 FNYEAQ come from the germline V gene (reference sequence). Trimming removed 11 bases at V and 5 bases at J, with 21 bases between. The CDR3 is made up of 14 amino acids. CDR3 bases: TGTGCCCTAGGGCAGTCAGGGGCAGGGGAGACCCAGTACTTC. Protein product: CALGQSGAGETQYF.

This chain links TRBV5-6 with TRBJ1-3; 7 bases line up with TRBD1. CDR3 length equals 15 residues. V trimming: 4 bases; J trimming: 0 bases; junction bases outside the gene matches: 4. Germline CDR1 is SGHDT and CDR2 is YYEEEE. CDR3 sequence: CASSQDRYSGNTIYF. The CDR3 DNA is TGTGCCAGCAGCCAGGACAGGTACTCTGGAAACACCATATATTTT.

V usage is TRBV10-3 and J usage is TRBJ2-7; no clear D. Trimming took off 3 bases at V and 0 bases at J, with 6 bases between the two ends. CDR1 and CDR2 (germline): ENHRY, SYGVKD. This CDR3 comprises 13 residues. CDR3 nucleotide sequence: TGTGCCATCAGTGACACAAGCTCCTACGAGCAGTACTTC. The encoded protein is CAISDTSSYEQYF.

The count of this clone is one. V gene TRBV6-1 combines with J gene TRBJ1-6; D possibly corresponds to TRBD1 (6 bases). V was trimmed by 3 bases and J by 5 bases, leaving 14 bases between them. This CDR3 has 16 residues. Germline V gives CDR1 MNHNS, CDR2 SASEGT. The CDR3 nucleotides read TGTGCCAGCAGTGATAGTCAGGGGTTAGATAATTCACCCCTCCACTTT. As protein: CASSDSQGLDNSPLHF.

This sequence joins TRBV19 and TRBJ1-1; 9 positions match TRBD1. V was pared by 6 bases and J by 5 bases, with 13 bases of the junction left unmatched. The germline gives CDR1 LNHDA, CDR2 SQIVND (reference sequence). This CDR3 is built from 16 residues. In nucleotides, the CDR3 is TGTGCCAGTAGGAGCAGCCCCGGACAGGGGAGGACTGAAGCTTTCTTT. It translates to CASRSSPGQGRTEAFF.

This clone has more than one count but fewer than ten. The chain combines TRBV6-1 with TRBJ1-2; tentative D call: TRBD1 (6 bases). This CDR3 is 14 amino acids long. Germline CDR1 and CDR2: MNHNS and SASEGT. The V gene lost 1 base and the J gene lost 3 bases, with 9 bases spanning the gap. The DNA of the CDR3 is TGTGCCAGCAGTGAAGTTCCAGGGGACTATGGCTACACCTTC. This codes for CASSEVPGDYGYTF.

The rearrangement uses TRBV5-1 and TRBJ1-2; D is possibly TRBD1 (6 bases). Trimming shortened V by 1 base and J by 4 bases, and 11 bases separated the two germline ends. CDR1 is SGHRS, CDR2 YFSETQ, per germline. CDR3 length: 14 amino acids. CDR3 sequence (DNA): TGCGCCAGCAGCTTGCAACAGGGCCCCTATGGCTACACCTTC. Its protein is CASSLQQGPYGYTF.

V is TRBV27 and J is TRBJ1-1, with a possible D match to TRBD1 (5 bases). This CDR3 has 16 residues. From germline, CDR1 is MNHEY and CDR2 SMNVEV (reference sequence). V lost 3 bases to trimming and J lost 0 bases, with 14 bases between them. The chain's CDR3 is CASSFFGGGMNTEAFF. DNA of the CDR3: TGTGCCAGCAGTTTTTTCGGGGGGGGAATGAACACTGAAGCTTTCTTT.

V is TRBV19 and J is TRBJ1-5; TRBD1 agrees at 9 bases. The germline CDR1 and CDR2 sequences are LNHDA and SQIVND (reference sequence). The CDR3 totals 15 residues. J gave up 5 bases and V 4 bases, and 6 bases lay outside the gene matches. CDR3 sequence: CASSTGTGQYQPQHF. The CDR3 region has the DNA TGTGCCAGTAGTACCGGGACAGGGCAGTATCAGCCCCAGCATTTT. The full variable domain, completed using reference TRBV19 and TRBJ1-5, is DGGITQSPKYLFRKEGQNVTLSCEQNLNHDAMYWYRQDPGQGLRLIYYSQIVNDFQKGDIAEGYSVSREKKESFPLTVTSAQKNPTAFYLCASSTGTGQYQPQHFGDGTRLSIL.

The chain links TRBV30 to TRBJ1-5; D unresolved. Germline loops: CDR1 GTSNPN, CDR2 SVGIG (reference sequence). V lost 1 base to trimming and J lost 4 bases, with 8 bases between them. There are 13 residues in the CDR3. CDR3: CAWSAPGNQPQHF. As DNA, the CDR3 is TGTGCCTGGAGTGCTCCGGGGAATCAGCCCCAGCATTTT.

This chain links TRBV7-2 with TRBJ2-1, with 7 bases fitting TRBD2. The germline CDR1 and CDR2 sequences are SGHTA and FQGNSA. J was trimmed by 7 bases and V by 2 bases; bases with no gene match: 5. The length of the CDR3 is 14 residues. For the CDR3, the DNA is TGTGCCAGCAGCTTACAAGCGGGGCGGAATGAGCAGTTCTTC. It yields the protein CASSLQAGRNEQFF. The variable domain in full, with the rest retrieved from reference TRBV7-2 and TRBJ2-1, is GAGVSQSPSNKVTEKGKDVELRCDPISGHTALYWYRQSLGQGLEFLIYFQGNSAPDKSGLPSDRFSAERTGGSVSTLTIQRTQQEDSAVYLCASSLQAGRNEQFFGPGTRLTVL.